This entry concerns a single T cell receptor beta chain. Profiled with immunoSEQ multiplex PCR; TCRdb holds only in-frame clones, not every one. There are some 58,000 clones in the sample; around 96% occur only once, and roughly 2.3% lies in the top ten. The germline CDR1 and CDR2 sequences are SEHNR and FQNEAQ (reference sequence). V was pared by 3 bases and J by 3 bases, with 2 bases of the junction left unmatched. The CDR3 consists of 13 residues. This specimen belongs to a study of T cell changes during pregnancy in multiple sclerosis. The source was CD8+ T cells from peripheral blood mononuclear cells, collected after pregnancy. The sequence derives from a female donor with multiple sclerosis, enrolled in a pregnancy study. The chain uses TRBV7-9 and TRBJ2-7; 7 bases are shared with TRBD1. CDR3 sequence reads: CASSFGQDYEQYF. CDR3 nucleotide sequence: TGTGCCAGCAGCTTTGGACAGGACTACGAGCAGTACTTC.